These 22 T cell receptor beta chains were sequenced from one sample in a study of T cells in localized non-small cell lung cancer. The assay was immunoSEQ multiplex PCR, and TCRdb's table has in-frame clones only and misses some. Among about 2,700 clones, 22% were seen once, and the ten largest hold approximately 17%. The specimen comprised lung tumor tissue, sampled before any cancer treatment. All receptors derive from a woman aged 35 to 70 with stage I lung adenocarcinoma.

This clone has more than one count but fewer than ten. This chain uses TRBV6-8 with TRBJ1-5; D is uncertain. The CDR3 runs to 13 residues. Deletions cut 11 bases from V and 0 bases from J, with 11 bases between. The germline gives CDR1 MNHGY, CDR2 SAAAGT. The CDR3 DNA reads TGTGCCGTAACCCGGGATAGCAATCAGCCCCAGCATTTT. This translates into CAVTRDSNQPQHF.

This chain joins TRBV9 and TRBJ2-5; TRBD1 agrees at 10 bases. CDR3 length: 16 amino acids. V lost 3 bases and J lost 5; bases outside the gene matches: 10. Germline lookup yields CDR1 SGDLS and CDR2 YYNGEE. DNA for the CDR3: TGTGCCAGCAGCGCAGGACAGGGGGGAGGTCGGGAGACCCAGTACTTC. Protein: CASSAGQGGGRETQYF.

This clone was counted a single time. V is TRBV19 and J is TRBJ2-3; D is undetermined. This CDR3 region has 14 residues. V dropped 7 bases and J dropped 5 bases, with 16 bases sitting between them. CDR1 and CDR2 (germline): LNHDA, SQIVND (reference sequence). The CDR3 nucleotides read TGTGCCAGTACCCCGGGCCTCCCCGGAGATACGCAGTATTTT. It yields the protein CASTPGLPGDTQYF. Filled out from reference TRBV19 and TRBJ2-3, the complete variable domain reads DGGITQSPKYLFRKEGQNVTLSCEQNLNHDAMYWYRQDPGQGLRLIYYSQIVNDFQKGDIAEGYSVSREKKESFPLTVTSAQKNPTAFYLCASTPGLPGDTQYFGPGTRLTVL.

This chain links TRBV29-1 with TRBJ2-6, with a weak D call TRBD1 (6 bases). The length of the CDR3 is 14 residues. Germline CDR1 reads SQVTM; CDR2 reads ANQGSEA. Deletions cut 6 bases from V and 2 bases from J, with 11 bases between. The CDR3 spells CSVSRGTGANVLTF. Here the CDR3 DNA reads TGCAGCGTCAGTAGGGGGACTGGGGCCAACGTCCTGACTTTC.

The V and J genes are TRBV7-4 and TRBJ1-1; no firm D call. Deletions cut 8 bases from V and 3 bases from J, with 13 bases between. The CDR3 spans 13 residues. The germline gives CDR1 SGHVT, CDR2 SQSDAQ. CDR3 sequence: CASGVGGYTEAFF. CDR3 coding DNA: TGTGCCAGCGGAGTGGGAGGGTACACTGAAGCTTTCTTT.

This clone was seen more than once but under ten times. The chain uses TRBV11-3 and TRBJ1-6, with 11 bases lining up with TRBD1. Trimming at V came to 5 bases and at J to 9 bases, leaving 9 bases not matched to a gene. The CDR3 spans 16 residues. The germline V gene encodes CDR1 SGHNT and CDR2 YENEEA. CDR3 sequence (DNA): TGTGCCAGCAGCCATTACTCCGGACAGGGGGCTTCACCCCTCCACTTT. It is translated as CASSHYSGQGASPLHF.

This chain joins TRBV19 and TRBJ2-7; D is uncertain. Germline CDR1 and CDR2: LNHDA and SQIVND (reference sequence). Trimming shortened V by 7 bases and J by 0 bases, and 13 bases separated the two germline ends. This CDR3 comprises 14 residues. CDR3 sequence: CASTHDLFSYEQYF. In DNA form, the CDR3 reads TGTGCCAGTACCCATGACCTCTTCTCCTACGAGCAGTACTTC.

The V call is TRBV6-8, the J call TRBJ1-1; TRBD1 agrees at 7 bases. Germline V lookup: CDR1 MNHGY, CDR2 SAAAGT. This CDR3 spans 15 amino acids. Trimming took 0 bases from V and 5 from J; bases not matched to a gene: 6. The CDR3 reads CASSYSRQGGTEAFF. CDR3 sequence (DNA): TGTGCCAGCAGTTACTCCCGGCAGGGGGGGACTGAAGCTTTCTTT.

This clone was recorded a few times. The chain carries TRBV9 and TRBJ2-3; 11 bases are a match to TRBD2. V dropped 3 bases and J dropped 2; count of bases not matched to a gene: 5. Per the germline V gene, CDR1 is SGDLS and CDR2 is YYNGEE. The CDR3 contains 16 residues. CDR3 protein: CASSGGTSGLTDTQYF. The CDR3 DNA follows: TGTGCCAGCAGCGGCGGGACTAGCGGACTCACAGATACGCAGTATTTT. The full variable domain, completed using reference TRBV9 and TRBJ2-3, is DSGVTQTPKHLITATGQRVTLRCSPRSGDLSVYWYQQSLDQGLQFLIQYYNGEERAKGNILERFSAQQFPDLHSELNLSSLELGDSALYFCASSGGTSGLTDTQYFGPGTRLTVL.

Here the CDR3 DNA reads TGTGCTAGTGCCGAACCCTTAGCAAATCAGTATTTT. It is translated as CASAEPLANQYF. V and J are TRBV12-5 and TRBJ2-3; D call uncertain. Germline V gene lookup returns CDR1 LGHNT and CDR2 FRNRAP. This CDR3 has 12 residues. The V end lost 7 bases, the J end lost 12 bases, and 17 bases lay between the germline ends. Variable domain in full (rest from reference TRBV12-5 and TRBJ2-3): DARVTQTPRHKVTEMGQEVTMRCQPILGHNTVFWYRQTMMQGLELLAYFRNRAPLDDSGMPKDRFSAEMPDATLATLKIQPSEPRDSAVYFCASAEPLANQYFGPGTRLTVL.

The chain carries TRBV19 and TRBJ1-1; 9 bases map to TRBD1. This CDR3 has 14 amino acids. Germline CDR1 LNHDA, CDR2 SQIVND (reference sequence). Trimming cost V 8 bases and J 0 bases; bases outside gene matches: 4. The chain's CDR3 is CASEDRGMNTEAFF. The CDR3 bases are TGTGCCAGTGAGGACAGGGGAATGAACACTGAAGCTTTCTTT.

This rearrangement joins TRBV11-3 to TRBJ2-7; possible D gene TRBD2, 5 bases. This CDR3 contains 15 residues. Germline V gene sequence: CDR1 SGHNT, CDR2 YENEEA. The V and J ends lost 7 bases and 3 bases respectively, with 19 bases between them. CDR3 DNA: TGTGCCAGCAAACCAGATGGGCCTGGGAGCTACGAGCAGTACTTC. It specifies CASKPDGPGSYEQYF.

The chain recombines TRBV12-5 with TRBJ1-2; 12 bases align to TRBD1. The CDR3 runs 16 residues. V was clipped by 5 bases and J by 5 bases; unmatched bases: 9. Germline V gene data show CDR1 as LGHNT and CDR2 as FRNRAP. The CDR3 sequence is CASGGQPGQGAYGYTF. The CDR3 DNA reads TGTGCTAGTGGTGGCCAACCGGGACAGGGGGCTTATGGCTACACCTTC.

The V and J genes are TRBV7-6 and TRBJ2-4, with D possibly being TRBD2 (5 bases). CDR1 SGHVS and CDR2 FNYEAQ come from the germline V gene. The CDR3 is 14 residues long. Trimming shortened V by 1 base and J by 1 base, and 5 bases separated the two germline ends. In DNA form, the CDR3 reads TGTGCCAGCAGCTTAGGAGGGGCCAAAAACATTCAGTACTTC. It translates to CASSLGGAKNIQYF. The full variable domain, rest sourced from reference TRBV7-6 and TRBJ2-4, is GAGVSQSPRYKVTKRGQDVALRCDPISGHVSLYWYRQALGQGPEFLTYFNYEAQQDKSGLPNDRFSAERPEGSISTLTIQRTEQRDSAMYRCASSLGGAKNIQYFGAGTRLSVL.

The chain couples TRBV18 to TRBJ2-1; D ambiguous. Trimming took off 2 bases at V and 7 bases at J, with 9 bases between the two ends. CDR3 length: 13 amino acids. The germline gives CDR1 KGHSH, CDR2 LQKENI. The CDR3 loop reads CASSPLSQNEQFF. CDR3 nucleotide sequence: TGTGCCAGCTCACCATTATCGCAGAATGAGCAGTTCTTC. Full variable domain (remainder filled in from reference TRBV18 and TRBJ2-1): NAGVMQNPRHLVRRRGQEARLRCSPMKGHSHVYWYRQLPEEGLKFMVYLQKENIIDESGMPKERFSAEFPKEGPSILRIQQVVRGDSAAYFCASSPLSQNEQFFGPGTRLTVL.

By share of the sample, this clone is medium-sized. V and J are TRBV6-8 and TRBJ1-1, with D hard to call. The CDR3 sequence is 13 residues long. Germline V gene lookup returns CDR1 MNHGY and CDR2 SAAAGT. Trimming stripped 7 bases from V and 3 bases from J, with 12 bases between. CDR3: CASIEDEDTEAFF. The CDR3 nucleotides read TGTGCCAGCATTGAGGATGAGGACACTGAAGCTTTCTTT.

The chain's CDR3 is CASSIGQGTSWRDTEAFF. Written as DNA, the CDR3 is TGTGCCAGTAGTATAGGACAGGGGACGAGTTGGAGGGACACTGAAGCTTTCTTT. The J gene is TRBJ1-1, the V gene TRBV19; TRBD1 aligns across 8 bases. Germline CDR1 and CDR2: LNHDA and SQIVND (reference sequence). The V segment lost 1 base and the J segment 3 bases; nucleotides outside the gene matches: 13. The CDR3 is 18 amino acids. The entire variable domain, with the rest obtained from reference TRBV19 and TRBJ1-1, is as follows: DGGITQSPKYLFRKEGQNVTLSCEQNLNHDAMYWYRQDPGQGLRLIYYSQIVNDFQKGDIAEGYSVSREKKESFPLTVTSAQKNPTAFYLCASSIGQGTSWRDTEAFFGQGTRLTVV.

The chain couples TRBV27 to TRBJ2-1, with no clear D. The CDR3 loop spans 13 amino acids. Germline CDR1 and CDR2: MNHEY and SMNVEV (reference sequence). The V end lost 0 bases, the J end lost 6 bases, and 6 bases lay between the germline ends. CDR3: CASSLSGTNEQFF. The CDR3 DNA reads TGTGCCAGCAGTTTATCAGGAACCAATGAGCAGTTCTTC.

This clone has just a few counts. V and J are TRBV15 and TRBJ2-2, with TRBD2 identical over 10 bases. CDR1 LNHNV and CDR2 YYDKDF come from the germline V gene (reference sequence). This CDR3 is 15 amino acids long. V gave up 7 bases and J gave up 3 bases; unmatched junction bases: 5. The CDR3 coding sequence is TGTGCCACCATCCCGGGACTAGCGTACACCGGGGAGCTGTTTTTT. Amino acids: CATIPGLAYTGELFF. Full variable domain (remainder filled in from reference TRBV15 and TRBJ2-2): DAMVIQNPRYQVTQFGKPVTLSCSQTLNHNVMYWYQQKSSQAPKLLFHYYDKDFNNEADTPDNFQSRRPNTSFCFLDIRSPGLGDTAMYLCATIPGLAYTGELFFGEGSRLTVL.

The chain links TRBV14 to TRBJ1-1; D is uncertain. The CDR3 covers 17 residues. The germline V and J ends were trimmed by 0 bases and 4 bases, with 18 bases remaining between them. CDR1 and CDR2 (germline): SGHDN, FVKESK. The CDR3 protein is CASSQDRGKVGGTEAFF. The CDR3 DNA follows: TGTGCCAGCAGCCAAGATAGAGGGAAAGTAGGTGGCACTGAAGCTTTCTTT.

A few counts support this clone. J is TRBJ1-2 and V is TRBV18, with 7 bases that match TRBD1. The length of the CDR3 is 13 residues. J was trimmed by 4 bases and V by 6 bases; bases with no gene match: 5. Germline V gene lookup returns CDR1 KGHSH and CDR2 LQKENI. CDR3 sequence: CASSDRDSYGYTF. The CDR3 nucleotides are TGTGCCAGCTCTGACAGGGATAGCTATGGCTACACCTTC. The variable domain in full, completed from reference TRBV18 and TRBJ1-2, reads NAGVMQNPRHLVRRRGQEARLRCSPMKGHSHVYWYRQLPEEGLKFMVYLQKENIIDESGMPKERFSAEFPKEGPSILRIQQVVRGDSAAYFCASSDRDSYGYTFGSGTRLTVV.

This clone is labeled medium-sized. Other DNA variants within this sample encode the same CDR3. The chain joins TRBV11-3 to TRBJ2-5; maybe TRBD2 (6 bases). V was trimmed by 3 bases and J by 5 bases, leaving 16 bases between them. CDR1 is SGHNT and CDR2 is YENEEA in the germline V gene. This CDR3 contains 15 residues. The CDR3 sequence: CASSLRASGGETQYF. CDR3 nucleotide sequence: TGTGCCAGCAGCTTGAGGGCCAGCGGAGGGGAGACCCAGTACTTC.